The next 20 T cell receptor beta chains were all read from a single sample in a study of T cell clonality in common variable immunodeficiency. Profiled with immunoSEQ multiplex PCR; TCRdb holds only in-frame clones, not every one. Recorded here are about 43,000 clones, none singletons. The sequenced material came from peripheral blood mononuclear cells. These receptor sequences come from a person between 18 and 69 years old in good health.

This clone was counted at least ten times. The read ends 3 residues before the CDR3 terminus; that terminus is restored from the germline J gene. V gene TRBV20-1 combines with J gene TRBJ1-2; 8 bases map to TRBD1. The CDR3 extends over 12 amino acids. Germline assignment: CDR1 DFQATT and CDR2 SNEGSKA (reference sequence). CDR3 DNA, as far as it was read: TGCAGTGCGGTCAGACAGGGGCAGAGC. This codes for CSAVRQGQS. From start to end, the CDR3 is CSAVRQGQSYTF.

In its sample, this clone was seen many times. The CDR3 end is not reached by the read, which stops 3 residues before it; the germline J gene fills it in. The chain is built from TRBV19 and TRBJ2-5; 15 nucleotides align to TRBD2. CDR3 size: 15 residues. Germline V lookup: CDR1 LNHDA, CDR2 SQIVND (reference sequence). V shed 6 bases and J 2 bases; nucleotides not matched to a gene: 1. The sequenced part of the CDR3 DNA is TGTGCCAGTAGGGGACTAGCGGGGGGACAAGAGACC. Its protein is CASRGLAGGQET. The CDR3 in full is CASRGLAGGQETQYF.

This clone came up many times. The part of the CDR3 DNA that was read is TGTGCCAGCAGCCCGGGACAGACTAATGAAAAA. Protein product: CASSPGQTNEK. The entire CDR3 sequence reads CASSPGQTNEKLFF. This chain uses TRBV9 with TRBJ1-4, with 7 bases identical to TRBD1. The read terminates 3 residues before the CDR3 end, so the remaining end is supplied by the germline J gene. The CDR3 runs 14 residues. CDR1 and CDR2 from the germline V gene are SGDLS and YYNGEE. Trimming took 4 bases from V and 2 from J; bases not matched to a gene: 2.

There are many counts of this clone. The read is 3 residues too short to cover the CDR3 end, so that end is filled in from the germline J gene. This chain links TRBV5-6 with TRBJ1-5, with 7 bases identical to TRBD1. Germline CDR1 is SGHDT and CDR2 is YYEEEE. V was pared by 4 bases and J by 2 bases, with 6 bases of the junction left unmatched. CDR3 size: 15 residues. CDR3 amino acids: CASSLGQTGNQPQHF. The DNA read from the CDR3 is TGTGCCAGCAGCCTGGGACAGACCGGCAATCAGCCC. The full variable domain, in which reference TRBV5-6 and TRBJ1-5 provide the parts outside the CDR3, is DAGVTQSPTHLIKTRGQQVTLRCSPKSGHDTVSWYQQALGQGPQFIFQYYEEEERQRGNFPDRFSGHQFPNYSSELNVNALLLGDSALYLCASSLGQTGNQPQHFGDGTRLSIL.

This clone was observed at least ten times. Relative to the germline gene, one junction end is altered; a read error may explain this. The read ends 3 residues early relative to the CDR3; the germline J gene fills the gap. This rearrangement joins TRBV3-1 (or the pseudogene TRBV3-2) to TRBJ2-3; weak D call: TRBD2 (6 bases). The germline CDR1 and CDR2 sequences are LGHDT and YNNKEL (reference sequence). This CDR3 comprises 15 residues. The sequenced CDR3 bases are TGCCTTACCCTCCCTAGCGCACTCAGCACAGATACG. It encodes CLTLPSALSTDT. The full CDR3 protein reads CLTLPSALSTDTQYF.

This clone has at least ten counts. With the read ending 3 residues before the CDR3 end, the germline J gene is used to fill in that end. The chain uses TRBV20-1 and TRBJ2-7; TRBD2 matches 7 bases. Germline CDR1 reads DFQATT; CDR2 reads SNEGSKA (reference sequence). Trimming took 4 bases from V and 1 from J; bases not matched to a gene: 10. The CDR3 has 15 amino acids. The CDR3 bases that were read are TGCAGTGCTACCAATAGCGGGCCTTTTTCCTACGAG. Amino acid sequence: CSATNSGPFSYE. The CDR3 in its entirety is CSATNSGPFSYEQYF.

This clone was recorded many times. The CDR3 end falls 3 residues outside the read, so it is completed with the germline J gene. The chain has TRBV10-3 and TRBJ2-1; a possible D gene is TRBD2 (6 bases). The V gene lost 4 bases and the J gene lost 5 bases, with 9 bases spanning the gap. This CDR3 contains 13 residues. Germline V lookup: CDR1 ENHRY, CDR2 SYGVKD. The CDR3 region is CAISGLGDNEQFF. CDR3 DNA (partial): TGTGCCATCAGTGGACTAGGGGACAATGAG.

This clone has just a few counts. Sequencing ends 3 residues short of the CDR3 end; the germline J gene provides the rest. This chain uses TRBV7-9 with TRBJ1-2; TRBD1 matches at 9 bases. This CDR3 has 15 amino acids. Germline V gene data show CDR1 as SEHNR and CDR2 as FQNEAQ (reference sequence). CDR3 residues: CASSTQGAIGDDYTF. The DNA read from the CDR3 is TGTGCCAGCAGCACACAGGGGGCCATAGGGGACGAC.

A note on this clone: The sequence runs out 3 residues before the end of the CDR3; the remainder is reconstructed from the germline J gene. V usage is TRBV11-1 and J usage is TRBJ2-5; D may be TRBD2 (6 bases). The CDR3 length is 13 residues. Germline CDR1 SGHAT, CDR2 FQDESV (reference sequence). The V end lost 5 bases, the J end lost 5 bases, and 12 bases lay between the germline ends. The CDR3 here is CASSQEGRETQYF. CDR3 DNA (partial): TGTGCCAGCAGCCAGGAGGGGCGCGAGACC.

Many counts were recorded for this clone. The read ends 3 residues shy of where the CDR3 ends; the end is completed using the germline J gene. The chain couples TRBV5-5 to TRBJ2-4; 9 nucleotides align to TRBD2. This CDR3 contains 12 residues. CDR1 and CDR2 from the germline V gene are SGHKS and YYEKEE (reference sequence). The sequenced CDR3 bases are TGTGCCAGCAGCTTGGGCGGGGGGGCT. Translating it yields CASSLGGGA. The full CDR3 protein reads CASSLGGGAQYF.

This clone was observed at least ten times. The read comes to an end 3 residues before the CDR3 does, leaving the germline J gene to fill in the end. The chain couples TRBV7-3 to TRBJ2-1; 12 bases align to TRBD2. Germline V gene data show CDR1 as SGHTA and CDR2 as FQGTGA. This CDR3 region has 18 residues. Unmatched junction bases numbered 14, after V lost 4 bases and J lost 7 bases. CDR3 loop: CASSSKPQRLAGANEQFF. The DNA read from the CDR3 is TGTGCCAGCAGCTCGAAACCCCAGAGACTAGCGGGAGCAAATGAG. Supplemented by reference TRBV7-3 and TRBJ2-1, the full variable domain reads GAGVSQTPSNKVTEKGKYVELRCDPISGHTALYWYRQSLGQGPEFLIYFQGTGAADDSGLPNDRFFAVRPEGSVSTLKIQRTERGDSAVYLCASSSKPQRLAGANEQFFGPGTRLTVL.

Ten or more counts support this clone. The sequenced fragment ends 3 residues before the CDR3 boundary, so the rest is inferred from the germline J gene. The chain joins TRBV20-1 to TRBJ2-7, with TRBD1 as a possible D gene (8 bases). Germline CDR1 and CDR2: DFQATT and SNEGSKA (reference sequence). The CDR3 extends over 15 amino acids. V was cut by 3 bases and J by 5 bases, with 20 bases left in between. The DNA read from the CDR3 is TGCAGTGCTAGCAAAACAACAGGGGGAGGGAACGAG. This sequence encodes CSASKTTGGGNE. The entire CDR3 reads CSASKTTGGGNEQYF.

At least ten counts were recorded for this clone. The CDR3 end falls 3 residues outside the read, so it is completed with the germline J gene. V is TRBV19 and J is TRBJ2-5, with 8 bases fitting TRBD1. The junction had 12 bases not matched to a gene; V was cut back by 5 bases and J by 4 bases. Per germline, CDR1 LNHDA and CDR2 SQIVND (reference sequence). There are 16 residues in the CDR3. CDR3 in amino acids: CASSFRTGPQRETQYF. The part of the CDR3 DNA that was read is TGTGCCAGTAGTTTCCGGACAGGGCCCCAACGAGAGACC.

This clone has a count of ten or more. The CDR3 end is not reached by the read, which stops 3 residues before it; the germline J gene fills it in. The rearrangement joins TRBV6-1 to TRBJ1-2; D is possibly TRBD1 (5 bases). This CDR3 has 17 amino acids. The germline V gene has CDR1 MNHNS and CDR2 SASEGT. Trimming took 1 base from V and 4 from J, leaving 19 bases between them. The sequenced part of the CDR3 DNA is TGTGCCAGCAGTGAAGTAGGCGGAGGGGCCACTGTCTATGGC. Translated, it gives CASSEVGGGATVYG. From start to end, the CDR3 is CASSEVGGGATVYGYTF.

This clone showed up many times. Incomplete CDR3 DNA: TGTGCCAGCAGCTCACGACAGGGGGCTGGTGGTGAA. Its protein product is CASSSRQGAGGE. The entire CDR3 sequence reads CASSSRQGAGGEAFF. The gene calls are TRBV5-4 and TRBJ1-1; 10 nucleotides align to TRBD1. Read sequence stops 3 residues before the CDR3 end, and the germline J gene provides the missing end. This CDR3 region has 15 residues. Trimming cost V 3 bases and J 7 bases; bases outside gene matches: 9. Germline loops: CDR1 SGHNT, CDR2 YYREEE (reference sequence).

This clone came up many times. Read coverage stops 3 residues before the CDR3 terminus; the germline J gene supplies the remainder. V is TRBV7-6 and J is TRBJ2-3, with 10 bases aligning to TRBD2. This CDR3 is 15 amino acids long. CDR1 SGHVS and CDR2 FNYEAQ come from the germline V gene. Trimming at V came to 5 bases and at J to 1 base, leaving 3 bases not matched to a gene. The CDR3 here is CASSVTSGGTDTQYF. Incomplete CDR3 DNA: TGTGCCAGCAGCGTAACTAGCGGGGGCACAGATACG.

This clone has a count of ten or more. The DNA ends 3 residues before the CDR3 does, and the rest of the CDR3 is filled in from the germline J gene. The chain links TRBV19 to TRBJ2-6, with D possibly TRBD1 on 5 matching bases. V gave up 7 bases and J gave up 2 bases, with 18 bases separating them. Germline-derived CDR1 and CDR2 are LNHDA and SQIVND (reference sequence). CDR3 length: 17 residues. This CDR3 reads CASTDFGRGPGANVLTF. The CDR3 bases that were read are TGTGCCAGTACAGATTTTGGTAGGGGCCCTGGGGCCAACGTC. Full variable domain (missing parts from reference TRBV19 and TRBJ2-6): DGGITQSPKYLFRKEGQNVTLSCEQNLNHDAMYWYRQDPGQGLRLIYYSQIVNDFQKGDIAEGYSVSREKKESFPLTVTSAQKNPTAFYLCASTDFGRGPGANVLTFGAGSRLTVL.

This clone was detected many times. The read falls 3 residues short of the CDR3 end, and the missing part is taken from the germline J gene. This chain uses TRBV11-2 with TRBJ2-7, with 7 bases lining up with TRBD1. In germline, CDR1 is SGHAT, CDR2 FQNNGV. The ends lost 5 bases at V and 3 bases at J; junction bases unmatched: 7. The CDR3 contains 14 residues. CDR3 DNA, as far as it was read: TGTGCCAGCAGCCAATCCAGGGGGAACTACGAG. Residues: CASSQSRGNYE. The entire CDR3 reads CASSQSRGNYEQYF.

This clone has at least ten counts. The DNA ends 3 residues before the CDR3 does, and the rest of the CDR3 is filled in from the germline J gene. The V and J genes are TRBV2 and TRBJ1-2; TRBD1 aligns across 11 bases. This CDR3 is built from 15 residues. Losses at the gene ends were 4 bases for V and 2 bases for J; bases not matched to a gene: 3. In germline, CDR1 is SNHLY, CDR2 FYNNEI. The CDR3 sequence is CASSVGTGGNYGYTF. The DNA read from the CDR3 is TGTGCCAGCAGTGTGGGGACAGGGGGGAACTATGGC.

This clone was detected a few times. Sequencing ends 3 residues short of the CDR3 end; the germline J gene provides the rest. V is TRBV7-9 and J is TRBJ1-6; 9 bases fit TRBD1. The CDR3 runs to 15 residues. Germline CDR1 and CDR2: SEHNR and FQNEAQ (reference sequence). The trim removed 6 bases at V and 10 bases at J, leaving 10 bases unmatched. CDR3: CASSQRQGVNSPLHF. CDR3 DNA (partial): TGTGCCAGCAGTCAGAGACAGGGGGTAAACTCACCC.